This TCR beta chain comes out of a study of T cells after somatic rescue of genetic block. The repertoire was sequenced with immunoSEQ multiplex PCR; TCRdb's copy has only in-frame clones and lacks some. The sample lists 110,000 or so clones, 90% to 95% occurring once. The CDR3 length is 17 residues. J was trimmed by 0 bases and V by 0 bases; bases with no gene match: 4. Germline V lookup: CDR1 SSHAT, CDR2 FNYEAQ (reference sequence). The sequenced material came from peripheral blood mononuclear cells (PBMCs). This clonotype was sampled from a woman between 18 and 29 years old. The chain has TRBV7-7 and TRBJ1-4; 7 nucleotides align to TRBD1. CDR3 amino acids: CASSLAVRGTTNEKLFF. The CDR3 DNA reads TGTGCCAGCAGCTTAGCTGTCAGGGGGACAACTAATGAAAAACTGTTTTTT. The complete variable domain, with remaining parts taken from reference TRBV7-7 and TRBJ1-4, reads GAGVSQSPRYKVTKRGQDVTLRCDPISSHATLYWYQQALGQGPEFLTYFNYEAQPDKSGLPSDRFSAERPEGSISTLTIQRTEQRDSAMYRCASSLAVRGTTNEKLFFGSGTQLSVL.